This TCR beta chain was profiled in a study of immune characterization of retroperitoneal liposarcoma. Via MiXCR, TCRdb re-called the PCR reads, giving one row per CDR3 protein. The sample consists of about 1,500 distinct CDR3 sequences, approximately 50% of them appearing once. The CDR3 runs to 14 residues. Per the germline V gene, CDR1 is SGHAT and CDR2 is FQNNGV. Trimming shortened V by 6 bases and J by 0 bases, and 8 bases separated the two germline ends. V is TRBV11-2 and J is TRBJ2-2; D unresolved. The sample consisted of tumor tissue. The TCR comes from a male donor with retroperitoneal liposarcoma. This CDR3 is CASRVAPNTGELFF. CDR3 in DNA: TGTGCCAGCAGGGTAGCTCCGAACACCGGGGAGCTGTTTTTT.